This T cell receptor beta chain was sequenced during a study of T-cell reconstitution after alpha-beta-depleted transplantation in children. This clonotype was counted a few times. Trimming cost V 4 bases and J 4 bases; bases outside gene matches: 6. The germline V gene has CDR1 KGHDR and CDR2 SFDVKD. The CDR3 totals 15 residues. Unique molecular identifiers were incorporated during preparation of the TCRbeta library. TCRdb redid the calling of the PCR reads with MiXCR, one entry per CDR3 protein. The sample lists approximately 590,000 distinct CDR3 sequences, over 9.5% seen once, with roughly 3.9% in the top ten.

The sample consisted of PBMCs from the stem cell graft donor, taken from the stem cell graft. This TCR derives from a human donor who donated a stem cell graft to a child with acute myeloid leukemia. The chain recombines TRBV24-1 with TRBJ2-1; 7 nucleotides line up with TRBD2. CDR3 sequence: CATSDRRGGYNEQFF. The CDR3 DNA follows: TGTGCCACCAGTGACCGCCGGGGAGGGTACAATGAGCAGTTCTTC.